The rows below give T cell receptor beta chains drawn from one sample of a study of post-analysis software for immune sequencing data. TCRdb itself ran the PCR reads through MiXCR, one entry per CDR3 protein. Of around 190,000 distinct CDR3 sequences in the sample, over 25% were seen once. Specimen: blood. These receptor sequences come from a girl younger than 18 with multiple sclerosis. CDR3s leave out the opening cysteine and the closing phenylalanine or tryptophan. The order of the fields is J gene, D gene, V gene, clone size, CDR3 protein. The D gene is left open where the match is weak. Rows give clone size only sometimes, using once, few, many, or a class for an expanded clone.

.,.,TRBV5-1,.,ASSPRGPSLDEQY
TRBJ1-1,.,TRBV7-9,.,ASARETEAF
TRBJ1-5,.,TRBV6-2/TRBV6-3,few,ASSYSPFGTGSNQPQH
TRBJ2-3,TRBD2,TRBV12-3/TRBV12-4,once,ASSRLAGGTDAQY
TRBJ2-2,.,TRBV5-1,.,ASSLDRGRGGELF
TRBJ2-5,.,TRBV2,many,ASSDLPPKTQY
TRBJ1-5,.,TRBV6-2/TRBV6-3,.,ASSYNHQPQH
TRBJ2-5,TRBD1,TRBV20-1,.,SARVYARDRGAGTQY
TRBJ2-1,TRBD2,TRBV20-1,once,SAWTSGGENEQF
TRBJ1-2,.,TRBV4-2,.,ASSQETGLNYDYT
TRBJ2-1,TRBD1,TRBV18,.,ASSQTTGYNEQF
TRBJ2-5,.,TRBV7-9,.,ASSPTDQNSP
TRBJ2-1,TRBD2,TRBV6-2/TRBV6-3,many,ASSRTASGAYNEQF
TRBJ2-6,.,TRBV9,.,ASSVREPQALQRANALT
TRBJ2-6,.,TRBV7-3,once,ASSAQGWFSGANVLT
TRBJ2-1,.,TRBV29-1,.,SASPGEQF
TRBJ2-1,.,TRBV5-1,many,ASSLQGGSYNEQF
TRBJ1-1,.,TRBV4-1,.,ASSQVWTANTEAF